The present TCR beta chain was sequenced within a study of control samples from healthy donors and cancer patients. Germline V gene sequence: CDR1 SGHDT, CDR2 YYEEEE. The CDR3 totals 16 residues. The germline V and J ends were trimmed by 1 base and 4 bases, with 12 bases remaining between them. This clone was recorded a few times. Clones were sequenced by immunoSEQ multiplex PCR, and TCRdb holds only the in-frame ones, with some missing. The repertoire includes approximately 70,000 clones, 75% to 90% of them detected once, and approximately 30% sits in the top ten. This clonotype was obtained from a man in his fifties in good health. This chain links TRBV5-6 with TRBJ2-6; D is unresolved. Sequenced: blood. The CDR3 is CASSLLADRGANVLTF. The CDR3 DNA reads as TGTGCCAGCAGCTTGTTGGCCGACCGAGGGGCCAACGTCCTGACTTTC.